Below are 21 T cell receptor beta chains sequenced from a single sample in a study of Ad26.COV2.S vaccination and SARS-CoV-2 variants (dated by TCRdb to the early 2020s). Libraries were constructed by the immunoSEQ multiplex PCR assay. TCRdb stores this immuneACCESS table with in-frame sequences only. Part of the clones is absent; in the studies checked, under half of the shortfall reflects unresolved V genes, and no reason is known for the rest. Present in this sample are around 320,000 clones, 86% of which were seen just once. The ten most abundant clones make up 1.5% to 2% of the sample. In light of the paper, this sample's treatment or condition label describes: around 19 received Ad26.COV2.S at low or high dose, single or two shots; a few received placebo; per-sample allocation not given. For vaccine and placebo recipients, repertoires were sequenced using samples collected on day 63 after the first injection.

This specimen was peripheral blood, taken in a trial of Ad26.COV2.S vaccine versus placebo. Every receptor here comes from a person aged 18-60 years who received the Ad26.COV2.S COVID-19 vaccine or a placebo.

CDR3 amino acids: CASSLLGARNGELFF. CDR3 DNA sequence: TGCGCCAGCAGCTTGCTCGGGGCGCGGAACGGGGAGCTGTTTTTT. The rearrangement uses TRBV5-1 and TRBJ2-2; the D call may be TRBD1 or TRBD2 (5 bases each). Germline V gene data show CDR1 as SGHRS and CDR2 as YFSETQ. The CDR3 loop spans 15 amino acids. V lost 1 base and J lost 7, with 14 bases in between.

On this clone itself: Other DNA sequences of this sample code for an identical CDR3. The chain recombines TRBV5-1 with TRBJ1-5; the D is unclear. CDR1 and CDR2 (germline): SGHRS, YFSETQ. This CDR3 has 13 amino acids. V shed 0 bases and J shed 4 bases, with 5 bases lying between them. CDR3 DNA sequence: TGCGCCAGCAGCTTGGATCTGAATCAGCCCCAGCATTTT. It encodes CASSLDLNQPQHF.

The chain uses TRBV11-2 and TRBJ1-1; TRBD1 might be the D (6 bases). V gave up 6 bases and J gave up 8 bases, with 10 bases separating them. The CDR3 has 11 amino acids. Germline-derived CDR1 and CDR2 are SGHAT and FQNNGV. CDR3 sequence (DNA): TGTGCCAGCAGTCGAGGGGGGGAAGCTTTCTTT. Translation gives CASSRGGEAFF.

This clone was seen a few times. The chain has TRBV6-5 and TRBJ1-5; maybe TRBD1 (5 bases). The germline V gene has CDR1 MNHEY and CDR2 SVGAGI. There are 14 residues in the CDR3. V lost 4 bases, J lost 7 bases, and 14 bases lay in between. The CDR3 DNA sequence: TGTGCCAGCAGTTCCCCCGATCGGGGCCAGCCCCAGCATTTT. Translation gives CASSSPDRGQPQHF.

The chain carries TRBV3-1 (or the pseudogene TRBV3-2) and TRBJ2-7; D perhaps matches TRBD1 (6 bases). Germline CDR1 reads LGHDT; CDR2 reads YNNKEL (reference sequence). The ends were cut back, 0 bases at V and 2 bases at J, with 14 bases in the middle. CDR3 size: 16 residues. CDR3 DNA sequence: TGTGCCAGCAGCCAAGAGTATGCAGGGGCCCCCTACGAGCAGTACTTC. It specifies CASSQEYAGAPYEQYF.

The chain combines TRBV19 with TRBJ1-5, with 9 bases aligning to TRBD1. There are 14 residues in the CDR3. J lost 7 bases, V lost 5 bases, and 6 bases had no gene match. The germline V gene encodes CDR1 LNHDA and CDR2 SQIVND (reference sequence). The DNA for the CDR3 is TGTGCCAGTAGTGGTTGGACAGGGGTACAGCCCCAGCATTTT. Protein sequence: CASSGWTGVQPQHF.

The chain links TRBV19 to TRBJ1-5; D call uncertain. Trimming left V 0 bases short and J 1 base short, with 10 bases between. This CDR3 is built from 16 residues. Germline values: CDR1 LNHDA, CDR2 SQIVND (reference sequence). CDR3 bases: TGTGCCAGTAGTATAGAGGTTGGAGAGAGCAATCAGCCCCAGCATTTT. It yields the protein CASSIEVGESNQPQHF.

The genes are TRBV7-8 and TRBJ2-1, with a tentative D call TRBD2 (5 bases). This CDR3 comprises 11 residues. Germline-derived CDR1 and CDR2 are SGHVS and FQNEAQ. Trimming stripped 6 bases from V and 8 bases from J, with 8 bases between. CDR3 nucleotide sequence: TGTGCCAGCAGTGGGCGGGATGAGCAGTTCTTC. As protein: CASSGRDEQFF. Looking up the rest from reference TRBV7-8 and TRBJ2-1 gives the full variable domain: GAGVSQSPRYKVAKRGQDVALRCDPISGHVSLFWYQQALGQGPEFLTYFQNEAQLDKSGLPSDRFFAERPEGSVSTLKIQRTQQEDSAVYLCASSGRDEQFFGPGTRLTVL.

The chain is built from TRBV6-5 and TRBJ1-1; TRBD1 matches at 7 bases. Losses at the gene ends were 7 bases for V and 1 base for J; bases not matched to a gene: 9. The CDR3 spans 15 residues. The V gene's germline CDR1 is MNHEY and CDR2 SVGAGI. As DNA, the CDR3 is TGTGCCAGCAAACAGGGGCGCGGGGGGAACACTGAAGCTTTCTTT. Encoded protein: CASKQGRGGNTEAFF.

This chain joins TRBV15 and TRBJ2-6, with D perhaps TRBD1 (6 bases). The ends were cut back, 4 bases at V and 2 bases at J, with 6 bases in the middle. Per the germline V gene, CDR1 is LNHNV and CDR2 is YYDKDF (reference sequence). This CDR3 contains 14 residues. The CDR3 DNA follows: TGTGCCACCAGCACAGGGGCTGGGGCCAACGTCCTGACTTTC. Translated, it gives CATSTGAGANVLTF.

This chain connects TRBV30 to TRBJ2-7, with D perhaps TRBD1 or TRBD2 (5 bases each). From germline, CDR1 is GTSNPN and CDR2 SVGIG (reference sequence). This CDR3 has 14 residues. The V gene lost 3 bases and the J gene lost 4 bases, with 16 bases spanning the gap. The CDR3, as DNA: TGTGCCTGGAGCGGGACGGAGAGAGTGTACGAGCAGTACTTC. Its translation is CAWSGTERVYEQYF.

V is TRBV12-5 and J is TRBJ2-6; 8 bases line up with TRBD1. This CDR3 has 23 residues. The junction had 24 bases not matched to a gene; V was cut back by 4 bases and J by 1 base. Germline V gives CDR1 LGHNT, CDR2 FRNRAP. CDR3 in amino acids: CASGCFASLGQGVCKSGANVLTF. In DNA form, the CDR3 reads TGTGCTAGTGGTTGCTTTGCCTCCCTCGGACAGGGAGTTTGCAAGTCTGGGGCCAACGTCCTGACTTTC.

A few counts support this clone. The chain combines TRBV10-1 with TRBJ1-5; a possible D gene is TRBD1 (5 bases). V shed 8 bases and J shed 3 bases, with 11 bases lying between them. Germline V lookup: CDR1 WNHNN, CDR2 SYGVQD (reference sequence). The CDR3 is 13 amino acids. The CDR3 here is CASPGRDNQPQHF. CDR3 DNA: TGCGCCAGCCCGGGCAGGGACAATCAGCCCCAGCATTTT.

The rearrangement joins TRBV1 to TRBJ1-2; TRBD1, as called in the table, went unchecked against the DNA. TRBV1 is a known pseudogene. The CDR3 sequence is 18 residues long. The CDR3 sequence is CTSSQDHRQGAVDYGYTF. The CDR3 nucleotides are TGCACCAGCAGCCAAGATCACCGACAGGGGGCGGTGGACTATGGCTACACCTTC.

Only a few counts were recorded for this clone. The V call is TRBV7-9, the J call TRBJ2-7; TRBD2 might be the D (6 bases). V shed 5 bases and J shed 9 bases, with 20 bases lying between them. Germline V gene lookup returns CDR1 SEHNR and CDR2 FQNEAQ (reference sequence). This CDR3 region has 14 residues. For the CDR3, the DNA is TGTGCCAGCAGCCTAACGACCGGACTAAGTGGGCAGTACTTC. This encodes CASSLTTGLSGQYF.

The genes are TRBV7-9 and TRBJ1-5; D not resolved. The CDR3 is 15 amino acids. Germline V CDR1 and CDR2: SEHNR, FQNEAQ (reference sequence). V gave up 0 bases and J gave up 3 bases, with 9 bases separating them. For the CDR3, the DNA is TGTGCCAGCAGCTTAGCGCTGGGGAACAATCAGCCCCAGCATTTT. It specifies CASSLALGNNQPQHF.

The rearrangement uses TRBV3-1 (or the pseudogene TRBV3-2) and TRBJ2-7; D ambiguous. CDR3 size: 13 residues. Germline V gene sequence: CDR1 LGHDT, CDR2 YNNKEL (reference sequence). The V gene lost 5 bases and the J gene lost 2 bases, with 10 bases spanning the gap. The CDR3 here is CASSYNTAYEQYF. CDR3 in DNA: TGTGCCAGCAGCTATAACACCGCCTACGAGCAGTACTTC.

The chain is built from TRBV4-1 and TRBJ2-1; D is unclear. The CDR3 contains 12 residues. The V gene lost 4 bases and the J gene lost 5 bases, with 6 bases spanning the gap. Germline CDR1 and CDR2: MGHRA and YSYEKL. This CDR3 is CASSPFHNEQFF. The CDR3 DNA is TGCGCCAGCAGCCCCTTCCACAATGAGCAGTTCTTC.

This clone was detected ten times or more. V gene TRBV29-1 combines with J gene TRBJ1-2; D gene unclear. The ends were cut back, 0 bases at V and 4 bases at J, with 12 bases in the middle. CDR1 and CDR2 from the germline V gene are SQVTM and ANQGSEA. The CDR3 is 14 amino acids. CDR3 sequence (DNA): TGCAGCGTTGAAGATCTAGGGTTCTCCTATGGCTACACCTTC. Residues: CSVEDLGFSYGYTF.

The V gene is TRBV7-3, the J gene TRBJ2-2; 9 bases are a match to TRBD2. Germline CDR1 reads SGHTA; CDR2 reads FQGTGA. The CDR3 length is 15 residues. Unmatched junction bases numbered 5, after V lost 5 bases and J lost 4 bases. Written as DNA, the CDR3 is TGTGCCAGCAGCCGTAGCGGGGGAGGCACCGGGGAGCTGTTTTTT. Its translation is CASSRSGGGTGELFF.

This chain joins TRBV5-1 and TRBJ1-6, with D unresolved. Germline lookup yields CDR1 SGHRS and CDR2 YFSETQ. This CDR3 comprises 14 residues. Trimming pared 1 base from V and 5 bases from J, leaving 7 bases between. CDR3 region: CASSLNTDNSPLHF. The CDR3 DNA is TGCGCCAGCAGCTTGAACACTGATAATTCACCCCTCCACTTT.